This T cell receptor (beta chain) was observed in a study of untreated major depressive disorder. This CDR3 region has 16 residues. Germline values: CDR1 MNHEY, CDR2 SMNVEV (reference sequence). V was clipped by 5 bases and J by 2 bases, with 17 bases between them. This clone was recorded once. Produced via immunoSEQ multiplex PCR; TCRdb's table is partial and in-frame only. The sample lists 21,000 or so clones, 80% to 95% occurring once. The chain is built from TRBV27 and TRBJ2-3; perhaps TRBD2 as D (6 bases). The sequence derives from a man aged 25 to 40 in good health. The specimen was CD4+ T cells from PBMCs. The CDR3 loop reads CASSKVAAPPTDTQYF. The DNA for the CDR3 is TGTGCCAGCAGTAAGGTAGCGGCCCCCCCCACAGATACGCAGTATTTT.